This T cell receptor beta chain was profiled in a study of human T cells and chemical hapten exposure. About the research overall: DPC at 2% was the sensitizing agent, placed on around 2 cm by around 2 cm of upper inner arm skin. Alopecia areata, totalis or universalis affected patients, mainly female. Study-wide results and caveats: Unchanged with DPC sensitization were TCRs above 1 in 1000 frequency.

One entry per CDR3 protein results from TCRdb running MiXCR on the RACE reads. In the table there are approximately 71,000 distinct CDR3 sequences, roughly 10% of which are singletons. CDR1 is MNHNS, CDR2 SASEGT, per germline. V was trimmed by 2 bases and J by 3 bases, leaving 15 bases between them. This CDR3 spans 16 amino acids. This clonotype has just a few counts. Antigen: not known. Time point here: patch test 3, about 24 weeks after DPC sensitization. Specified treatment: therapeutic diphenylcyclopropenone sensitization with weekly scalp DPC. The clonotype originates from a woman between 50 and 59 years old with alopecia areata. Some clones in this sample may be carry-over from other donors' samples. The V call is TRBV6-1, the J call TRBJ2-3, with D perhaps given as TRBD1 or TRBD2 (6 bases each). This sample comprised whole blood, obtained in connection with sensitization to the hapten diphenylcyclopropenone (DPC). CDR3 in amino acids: CASSERRGDSTDTQYF. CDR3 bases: TGTGCCAGCAGTGAAAGGAGGGGGGATTCAACAGATACGCAGTATTTT.